Shown below are 14 T cell receptor beta chains from a single sample sequenced in a study. TCRdb fed the 5' RACE reads into MiXCR, producing one record per CDR3 protein. The sample lists tens of thousands of distinct CDR3 sequences, over 15% seen once, with approximately 2.3% in the top ten. Specimen: naive CD4+ T cells sorted from blood. The subset denotes: naive CD4+ T cells, CD4+CD45RA+CD25-. These receptors were taken from a female donor with breast cancer.

This chain joins TRBV3-1 and TRBJ1-2; no firm D call. The CDR3 spans 16 residues. Per germline, CDR1 LGHDT and CDR2 YNNKEL (reference sequence). V lost 0 bases and J lost 2, with 13 bases in between. CDR3 in DNA: TGTGCCAGCAGCCAAGACGAAGGCAGAAGCAACTATGGCTACACCTTC. As protein: CASSQDEGRSNYGYTF.

J is TRBJ1-5 and V is TRBV5-1, with a weak D call TRBD1 (5 bases). Trimming left V 4 bases short and J 3 bases short, with 14 bases between. Germline CDR1 SGHRS, CDR2 YFSETQ. The CDR3 runs to 15 residues. CDR3 region: CASSPDGAINQPQHF. The CDR3 nucleotides read TGCGCCAGCAGCCCGGATGGGGCCATCAATCAGCCCCAGCATTTT.

This clonotype was detected ten times or more. This chain uses TRBV5-1 with TRBJ2-5, with TRBD2 as a possible D gene (6 bases). CDR3 size: 14 residues. The germline CDR1 and CDR2 sequences are SGHRS and YFSETQ. The V end was cut by 1 base, the J end by 7 bases, with 14 bases between. CDR3 sequence (DNA): TGCGCCAGCAGCTTGCTTGGAGGGCAATCGACCCAGTACTTC. Encoded protein: CASSLLGGQSTQYF.

This clonotype has ten or more counts. V gene TRBV29-1 combines with J gene TRBJ1-2; TRBD1 aligns across 8 bases. Germline CDR1 and CDR2: SQVTM and ANQGSEA. The ends lost 5 bases at V and 4 bases at J; junction bases unmatched: 6. The CDR3 spans 13 residues. CDR3 coding DNA: TGCAGCGTTCAGGGGGCGGCGGGCTATGGCTACACCTTC. It specifies CSVQGAAGYGYTF.

The rearrangement links TRBV29-1 to TRBJ2-7, with D perhaps TRBD1 (5 bases). The CDR3 is made up of 15 amino acids. Looked up from germline, CDR1 is SQVTM and CDR2 is ANQGSEA. V lost 4 bases and J lost 0, with 16 bases in between. The CDR3, as DNA: TGCAGCGTTGGGCGGACAAAGGGGCACTCCTACGAGCAGTACTTC. Amino acid sequence: CSVGRTKGHSYEQYF.

The gene calls are TRBV12-3 or TRBV12-4 and TRBJ2-2; a weak D match, TRBD1 (6 bases). The ends were cut back, 7 bases at V and 4 bases at J, with 16 bases in the middle. This CDR3 is 15 amino acids long. CDR3 DNA sequence: TGTGCCAGCAAAGGGTCAGCAGGGGCCACCGGGGAGCTGTTTTTT. This gives the protein CASKGSAGATGELFF.

This clonotype was counted once. The chain is built from TRBV7-8 and TRBJ2-2; D is perhaps TRBD1 or TRBD2 (5 bases each). V was trimmed by 7 bases and J by 4 bases, leaving 22 bases between them. The CDR3 runs 17 residues. Germline CDR1 and CDR2: SGHVS and FQNEAQ. The CDR3 DNA sequence: TGTGCCAGCATCCATACCGGAGGCAGGGCGGGCACCGGGGAGCTGTTTTTT. This codes for CASIHTGGRAGTGELFF. Using reference TRBV7-8 and TRBJ2-2 for the parts outside the CDR3, the full variable domain is GAGVSQSPRYKVAKRGQDVALRCDPISGHVSLFWYQQALGQGPEFLTYFQNEAQLDKSGLPSDRFFAERPEGSVSTLKIQRTQQEDSAVYLCASIHTGGRAGTGELFFGEGSRLTVL.

This rearrangement joins TRBV19 to TRBJ1-1; no reliable D call. The V end was cut by 5 bases, the J end by 6 bases, with 13 bases between. There are 13 residues in the CDR3. The germline V gene encodes CDR1 LNHDA and CDR2 SQIVND (reference sequence). DNA of the CDR3: TGTGCCAGTAGTCAACTCGTCCCCTCTGAAGCTTTCTTT. Protein: CASSQLVPSEAFF.

This clonotype was seen at least ten times. Relative to the germline gene, one junction end is altered; a read error may explain this. The rearrangement uses TRBV20-1 and TRBJ2-1, with a possible D match to TRBD1 (5 bases). This CDR3 spans 12 amino acids. CDR1 is DFQATT and CDR2 is SNEGSKA in the germline V gene (reference sequence). The DNA of the CDR3 is TGCAGTGCTGGAGACAGCTACAATGAGCAGTTCTTC. The encoded protein is CSAGDSYNEQFF.

This clonotype has at least ten counts. The chain combines TRBV20-1 with TRBJ1-1, with 7 bases identical to TRBD1. The CDR3 length is 13 residues. CDR1 and CDR2 (germline): DFQATT, SNEGSKA (reference sequence). The junction had 1 base not matched to a gene; V was cut back by 3 bases and J by 0 bases. The CDR3 region has the DNA TGCAGTGCTAGGACAGGGATGAACACTGAAGCTTTCTTT. This translates into CSARTGMNTEAFF.

The sample holds many counts of this clonotype. This chain joins TRBV5-1 and TRBJ2-7; 8 bases agree with TRBD2. The CDR3 extends over 14 amino acids. The V gene's germline CDR1 is SGHRS and CDR2 YFSETQ. After removal of 4 bases from V and 7 bases from J, the junction contained 10 bases not matched to a gene. CDR3 loop: CASSRGGGFEEQYF. CDR3 DNA sequence: TGCGCCAGCAGCCGGGGGGGAGGGTTCGAAGAGCAGTACTTC.

This clonotype was seen many times. The gene calls are TRBV11-2 and TRBJ2-7; D may be TRBD1 or TRBD2 (6 bases each). Trimming pared 5 bases from V and 1 base from J, leaving 21 bases between. The CDR3 length is 17 residues. Looked up from germline, CDR1 is SGHAT and CDR2 is FQNNGV. The CDR3 DNA reads TGTGCCAGCAGCGCGACCGGGGGCGGGACCTATTCCTACGAGCAGTACTTC. Translation gives CASSATGGGTYSYEQYF.

The CDR3 nucleotides read TGCAGTGCTAGAACGGGACAGGGATGGGGCTACACCTTC. It codes for CSARTGQGWGYTF. The chain employs TRBV20-1 and TRBJ1-2; TRBD1 matches at 9 bases. The CDR3 has 13 residues. J was trimmed by 8 bases and V by 2 bases; bases with no gene match: 6. Germline assignment: CDR1 DFQATT and CDR2 SNEGSKA (reference sequence).

The genes are TRBV9 and TRBJ2-1; D possibly corresponds to TRBD1 (5 bases). Trimming pared 2 bases from V and 7 bases from J, leaving 13 bases between. The CDR3 is 14 residues long. Germline CDR1 is SGDLS and CDR2 is YYNGEE. This CDR3 reads CASSVLGAGNEQFF. The CDR3, as DNA: TGTGCCAGCAGCGTTCTAGGGGCAGGGAATGAGCAGTTCTTC. Supplemented by reference TRBV9 and TRBJ2-1, the full variable domain reads DSGVTQTPKHLITATGQRVTLRCSPRSGDLSVYWYQQSLDQGLQFLIQYYNGEERAKGNILERFSAQQFPDLHSELNLSSLELGDSALYFCASSVLGAGNEQFFGPGTRLTVL.